The 23 T cell receptor beta chains presented below share a single source sample, sequenced in a study of blood T cell repertoires in COVID-19. Clones were read by immunoSEQ multiplex PCR, and TCRdb kept only the in-frame ones, dropping some. The data show 140,000 or so clones, with approximately 89% seen just once and around 1.6% held by the top ten. Material for sequencing was peripheral blood. All receptors derive from a human donor in a cohort sampled during active COVID-19.

The rearrangement uses TRBV28 and TRBJ2-7; 10 nucleotides align to TRBD2. Germline CDR1 and CDR2: MDHEN and SYDVKM. J lost 0 bases, V lost 3 bases, and 5 bases had no gene match. The CDR3 spans 16 residues. The CDR3: CASSLSLAGLSYEQYF. The CDR3 bases are TGTGCCAGCAGTTTGTCACTAGCGGGGCTCTCCTACGAGCAGTACTTC.

This clone came up once. The genes are TRBV7-6 and TRBJ2-3, with 7 bases that match TRBD1. The CDR3 is made up of 16 amino acids. V was clipped by 1 base and J by 0 bases; unmatched bases: 4. CDR1 is SGHVS, CDR2 FNYEAQ, per germline. The CDR3: CASSLGQGSSTDTQYF. The DNA for the CDR3 is TGTGCCAGCAGCTTAGGACAGGGCTCTAGCACAGATACGCAGTATTTT.

This chain links TRBV6-2 or TRBV6-3 with TRBJ1-1; D is perhaps TRBD1 (6 bases). The CDR3 sequence is 13 residues long. Germline V CDR1 and CDR2: MNHEY, SVGEGT. V gave up 5 bases and J gave up 1 base, with 8 bases separating them. This CDR3 reads CASSDRQNTEAFF. The CDR3 DNA sequence: TGTGCCAGCAGTGACAGGCAGAACACTGAAGCTTTCTTT.

The CDR3 is CASSQGAFGGKETQYF. The CDR3 coding sequence is TGCGCCAGCAGCCAAGGAGCCTTTGGGGGGAAAGAGACCCAGTACTTC. The gene calls are TRBV4-1 and TRBJ2-5; tentatively, D is TRBD2 (6 bases). Trimming removed 1 base at V and 3 bases at J, with 15 bases between. Germline V gene sequence: CDR1 MGHRA, CDR2 YSYEKL. CDR3 length: 16 residues.

V usage is TRBV12-5 and J usage is TRBJ1-1, with TRBD1 matching 8 bases. Per germline, CDR1 LGHNT and CDR2 FRNRAP. This CDR3 is 14 amino acids long. V was pared by 1 base and J by 4 bases, with 2 bases of the junction left unmatched. In DNA, the CDR3 is TGTGCTAGTGGTTTGGCAACAGGGGGCACTGAAGCTTTCTTT. This encodes CASGLATGGTEAFF.

The V and J genes are TRBV3-1 (or the pseudogene TRBV3-2) and TRBJ1-2; D call uncertain. V lost 0 bases to trimming and J lost 4 bases, with 9 bases between them. The CDR3 sequence is 14 residues long. Germline V lookup: CDR1 LGHDT, CDR2 YNNKEL (reference sequence). In DNA form, the CDR3 reads TGTGCCAGCAGCCAAGATGACACCGGCTATGGCTACACCTTC. Its protein product is CASSQDDTGYGYTF.

This clone was detected only a few times. J is TRBJ1-1 and V is TRBV29-1, with D unclear. The V end was cut by 3 bases, the J end by 7 bases, with 3 bases between. This CDR3 is 9 amino acids long. The germline V gene has CDR1 SQVTM and CDR2 ANQGSEA. The CDR3 DNA sequence: TGCAGCGTTGAGAGTGAAGCTTTCTTT. Translation: CSVESEAFF. Variable domain in full (rest from reference TRBV29-1 and TRBJ1-1): SAVISQKPSRDICQRGTSLTIQCQVDSQVTMMFWYRQQPGQSLTLIATANQGSEATYESGFVIDKFPISRPNLTFSTLTVSNMSPEDSSIYLCSVESEAFFGQGTRLTVV.

The genes are TRBV15 and TRBJ2-7; 7 bases line up with TRBD2. In germline, CDR1 is LNHNV, CDR2 YYDKDF (reference sequence). The CDR3 spans 14 residues. Germline trimming cut 0 bases from V and 3 bases from J; bases unmatched to any gene: 2. The CDR3, as DNA: TGTGCCACCAGCAGAGAGGGGGGGAACTACGAGCAGTACTTC. It specifies CATSREGGNYEQYF. The whole variable domain, remainder taken from reference TRBV15 and TRBJ2-7, is DAMVIQNPRYQVTQFGKPVTLSCSQTLNHNVMYWYQQKSSQAPKLLFHYYDKDFNNEADTPDNFQSRRPNTSFCFLDIRSPGLGDTAMYLCATSREGGNYEQYFGPGTRLTVT.

The chain recombines TRBV7-3 with TRBJ2-1, with TRBD2 identical over 15 bases. The length of the CDR3 is 17 residues. The J segment lost 3 bases and the V segment lost 0 bases, leaving 0 bases of the junction unmatched. CDR1 is SGHTA, CDR2 FQGTGA, per germline. CDR3 sequence: CASSLTGLAGGYNEQFF. The DNA of the CDR3 is TGTGCCAGCAGCTTAACGGGACTAGCGGGGGGCTACAATGAGCAGTTCTTC.

The chain combines TRBV11-2 with TRBJ2-7, with unresolved D. Trimming shortened V by 0 bases and J by 4 bases, and 10 bases separated the two germline ends. The CDR3 is made up of 14 amino acids. Germline CDR1 and CDR2: SGHAT and FQNNGV. The CDR3 here is CASSLEQLQYEQYF. The CDR3 bases are TGTGCCAGCAGCTTAGAGCAACTTCAATACGAGCAGTACTTC. Based on the CDR3 plus reference TRBV11-2 and TRBJ2-7, the full variable domain is EAGVAQSPRYKIIEKRQSVAFWCNPISGHATLYWYQQILGQGPKLLIQFQNNGVVDDSQLPKDRFSAERLKGVDSTLKIQPAKLEDSAVYLCASSLEQLQYEQYFGPGTRLTVT.

The V call is TRBV5-4, the J call TRBJ1-1; perhaps TRBD1 as D (5 bases). The CDR3 loop spans 12 amino acids. V lost 1 base and J 4 bases, leaving 5 bases between the germline ends. CDR1 SGHNT and CDR2 YYREEE come from the germline V gene (reference sequence). The CDR3 coding sequence is TGTGCCAGCAGCTTGACAGGCACTGAAGCTTTCTTT. Amino acids: CASSLTGTEAFF.

V usage is TRBV7-2 and J usage is TRBJ1-2; 9 nucleotides line up with TRBD1. Looked up from germline, CDR1 is SGHTA and CDR2 is FQGNSA. V lost 5 bases and J lost 5; bases outside the gene matches: 9. The length of the CDR3 is 15 residues. CDR3 coding DNA: TGTGCCAGCAGCCCAACATCGACAGGGGGGTATGGCTACACCTTC. Translating it yields CASSPTSTGGYGYTF.

This clone has a single count. The J gene is TRBJ1-3, the V gene TRBV7-2; 9 bases are a match to TRBD1. V shed 5 bases and J 4 bases; nucleotides not matched to a gene: 3. This CDR3 has 14 residues. Germline V gene data show CDR1 as SGHTA and CDR2 as FQGNSA. CDR3 protein: CASSQDRGGNTIYF. As DNA, the CDR3 is TGTGCCAGCAGCCAGGACAGGGGCGGAAACACCATATATTTT.

The gene calls are TRBV5-8 and TRBJ2-3, with D perhaps TRBD1 (6 bases). The CDR3 runs to 13 residues. V was clipped by 5 bases and J by 3 bases, with 10 bases between them. The germline CDR1 and CDR2 sequences are SGHTS and YDEGEE. CDR3 DNA: TGTGCCAGCAGTCGCGGACAGACAGATACGCAGTATTTT. It encodes CASSRGQTDTQYF.

The rearrangement joins TRBV18 to TRBJ1-3; 9 bases agree with TRBD1. The trim removed 4 bases at V and 4 bases at J, leaving 5 bases unmatched. The germline V gene has CDR1 KGHSH and CDR2 LQKENI. CDR3 size: 15 residues. CDR3 sequence (DNA): TGTGCCAGCTCACTTGGACAGGGGAAAGGAAACACCATATATTTT. It encodes CASSLGQGKGNTIYF. The variable domain in full, with the rest retrieved from reference TRBV18 and TRBJ1-3, is NAGVMQNPRHLVRRRGQEARLRCSPMKGHSHVYWYRQLPEEGLKFMVYLQKENIIDESGMPKERFSAEFPKEGPSILRIQQVVRGDSAAYFCASSLGQGKGNTIYFGEGSWLTVV.

The rearrangement links TRBV9 to TRBJ2-7, with 8 bases aligning to TRBD2. CDR1 is SGDLS, CDR2 YYNGEE, per germline. This CDR3 region has 15 residues. The trim removed 3 bases at V and 1 base at J, leaving 6 bases unmatched. The CDR3 reads CASSAGGGGSYEQYF. The DNA for the CDR3 is TGTGCCAGCAGCGCGGGAGGGGGAGGGTCCTACGAGCAGTACTTC.

This sequence joins TRBV5-1 and TRBJ2-1; 13 bases are shared with TRBD2. The J segment lost 3 bases and the V segment lost 4 bases, leaving 7 bases of the junction unmatched. Germline lookup yields CDR1 SGHRS and CDR2 YFSETQ. This CDR3 contains 17 residues. The CDR3 spells CASSLGLAGEIYNEQFF. CDR3 sequence (DNA): TGCGCCAGCAGCCTCGGACTAGCGGGGGAGATCTACAATGAGCAGTTCTTC.

V usage is TRBV6-5 and J usage is TRBJ1-4, with D possibly matching TRBD1 (6 bases). Trimming stripped 6 bases from V and 5 bases from J, with 16 bases between. In germline, CDR1 is MNHEY, CDR2 SVGAGI. The CDR3 runs to 15 residues. Here the CDR3 DNA reads TGTGCCAGCAGGGGTAGGACAGTTGAAAATGAAAAACTGTTTTTT. Translating it yields CASRGRTVENEKLFF.

The rearrangement uses TRBV12-3 or TRBV12-4 and TRBJ1-1; no firm D call. Trimming shortened V by 10 bases and J by 10 bases, and 16 bases separated the two germline ends. There are 11 residues in the CDR3. The CDR3 DNA is TGTGCCACCTTCAGACTCCTCTCAGCTTTCTTT. It yields the protein CATFRLLSAFF.

V gene TRBV29-1 combines with J gene TRBJ2-1; the match to TRBD1 covers 8 bases. This CDR3 is built from 15 residues. Germline CDR1 reads SQVTM; CDR2 reads ANQGSEA. V lost 4 bases and J lost 7; bases outside the gene matches: 12. CDR3 in DNA: TGCAGCGTTGTGGCCCTCAGACAGGGGCTAAATGAGCAGTTCTTC. It encodes CSVVALRQGLNEQFF.

The chain employs TRBV12-3 or TRBV12-4 and TRBJ1-2, with 8 bases that match TRBD1. The ends lost 5 bases at V and 7 bases at J; junction bases unmatched: 6. CDR3 size: 13 residues. Here the CDR3 DNA reads TGTGCCAGCAGTAGGACCGACAGGGGTGGCTACACCTTC. Amino acid sequence: CASSRTDRGGYTF.

This rearrangement joins TRBV9 to TRBJ2-1, with D possibly TRBD2 on 6 matching bases. The CDR3 totals 14 residues. Germline CDR1 SGDLS, CDR2 YYNGEE. V lost 3 bases to trimming and J lost 4 bases, with 11 bases between them. The CDR3 DNA reads as TGTGCCAGCAGCGCGAGCGGGCTATACAATGAGCAGTTCTTC. Translation gives CASSASGLYNEQFF.

V is TRBV6-5 and J is TRBJ2-3; TRBD1 matches 8 bases. With V trimmed by 5 bases and J by 2 bases, 3 bases remained unmatched. This CDR3 has 14 residues. Germline V lookup: CDR1 MNHEY, CDR2 SVGAGI. The CDR3 DNA follows: TGTGCCAGCAGTCGGACAGGGCTCACAGATACGCAGTATTTT. Translated: CASSRTGLTDTQYF.